This is a list of T cell receptor beta chains from one sample in a study of T-cell memory formation after mild COVID-19. Via MiXCR, TCRdb re-called the 5' RACE reads, giving one row per CDR3 protein. The sample lists a few hundred thousand distinct CDR3 sequences, approximately 16% occurring once. What was sequenced was PBMCs or a T cell subset sorted from them (not recorded which). The source is a man younger than 30 who had mild COVID-19 (a few samples of this study predate the infection). Cell type and time point are not known. Each CDR3 is given with its conserved first and last residue.

v_gene	j_gene	CDR3aa
TRBV12-3/TRBV12-4	TRBJ1-1	CASSPPGGRETEAFF
TRBV5-1	TRBJ2-1	CASSFLAGVSYNEQFF
TRBV2	TRBJ2-5	CASRDPREETQYF
TRBV7-9	TRBJ1-6	CASSSPTGAPNSPLHF
TRBV28	TRBJ2-1	CASSVAGTGRNEQFF
TRBV20-1	TRBJ2-3	CSARGPGLAGGPGGTDTQYF
TRBV19	TRBJ2-5	CASSTRTGDETQYF
TRBV29-1	TRBJ2-3	CSVVAVRGTQYF
TRBV15	TRBJ2-5	CATSRGGAQETQYF
TRBV19	TRBJ2-5	CASSRNQGREMMETQYF
TRBV4-1	TRBJ2-5	CASSLQGGPVETQYF
TRBV15	TRBJ2-5	CATSRDAETQYF
TRBV9	TRBJ1-1	CASSPRQKEVAFF
TRBV7-7	TRBJ2-7	CASSFGQGDTYEQYF
TRBV5-1	TRBJ2-3	CASSEEGLEVTQYF
TRBV11-1	TRBJ2-2	CASSFNGDKAGELFF
TRBV5-1	TRBJ1-1	CASSSPGLLNTEAFF
TRBV4-2	TRBJ2-3	CASSSRDRGADTQYF
TRBV20-1	TRBJ2-1	CSANGNNEQFF
TRBV6-6	TRBJ2-3	CASSYNRNTDTQYF
TRBV20-1	TRBJ2-3	CSSGGHSTDTQYF
TRBV7-9	TRBJ2-7	CASSPAGAAPLF
TRBV20-1	TRBJ2-7	CSAGTGSYEQYF
TRBV7-9	TRBJ2-1	CASSFKNEQFF
TRBV6-6	TRBJ1-1	CASTSGTVEAFF
TRBV21-1	TRBJ1-4	CASTRTGFNEKLFF
TRBV20-1	TRBJ2-3	CSAPPGTDTDTQYF
TRBV5-6	TRBJ2-3	CASNLNTDTQYF
TRBV12-5	TRBJ2-5	CASGLVPGEETQYF
TRBV5-1	TRBJ2-2	CASKPGQGYTGELFF
TRBV20-1	TRBJ2-5	CSADLTRGGPGTQYF
TRBV30	TRBJ2-5	CAWTIRDSKTQYF
TRBV6-5	TRBJ1-1	CASSYSRGLNTEAFF
TRBV7-3	TRBJ2-1	CASSSPGGSGNEQFF
TRBV4-3	TRBJ2-1	CASSPGRGFVDEQFF
TRBV13	TRBJ2-1	CASSLRPVPYNEQFF
TRBV9	TRBJ2-3	CASSLTRGSGGSTDTQYF
TRBV6-4	TRBJ2-3	CASSAGTSGPDTQYF
TRBV11-3	TRBJ2-3	CASSYTGTGGTDTQYF
TRBV7-2	TRBJ1-6	CASSARRGQGLSSYNSPLHF
TRBV12-3/TRBV12-4	TRBJ2-3	CASSLRAGNTQYF
TRBV12-3/TRBV12-4	TRBJ2-7	CASSPQGAGYEQYF
TRBV12-3/TRBV12-4	TRBJ2-3	CASSQWGLAGQEDTQYF
TRBV5-1	TRBJ2-5	CASSNPSGEETQYF
TRBV25-1	TRBJ1-1	CASIRSEVNTEAFF
TRBV28	TRBJ1-2	CASSFKQVLGGYGYTF
TRBV6-2/TRBV6-3	TRBJ2-4	CASSPTGIAKNIQYF
TRBV3-1	TRBJ2-1	CASSQEWGAYNEQFF
TRBV11-2	TRBJ2-1	CASSLWGGPYNEQFF
TRBV5-8	TRBJ2-3	CASRTKRGGWDTQYF
TRBV6-6	TRBJ2-3	CASSSTGDTQYF
TRBV7-2	TRBJ1-1	CASSSDREDEAFF
TRBV7-2	TRBJ2-3	CASSFLRTDTQYF
TRBV5-1	TRBJ1-5	CASSFFPGFNQPQHF